These 11 T cell receptor beta chains were all obtained from the same sample, sequenced in a study of blood T cell repertoires in COVID-19. Measured with immunoSEQ multiplex PCR; TCRdb has only the in-frame clones, and not every one. Found here are 180,000 or so clones, 81% of them singletons; the top ten hold 8% to 13%. Sample: peripheral blood. Receptors were obtained from a middle-aged woman with COVID-19, enrolled during active disease.

This chain joins TRBV2 and TRBJ1-1; D is uncertain. CDR3 length equals 13 residues. Between the trimmed V and J ends, which lost 7 bases and 4 bases, there was a span of 13 bases. Germline V lookup: CDR1 SNHLY, CDR2 FYNNEI. CDR3 bases: TGTGCCAGCATCGGTCTTTCCGTCACTGAAGCTTTCTTT. Its protein is CASIGLSVTEAFF.

This chain's CDR3 is CASSHDTTRQPQHF. The CDR3 DNA sequence: TGCGCCAGCAGCCACGACACCACCCGGCAGCCCCAGCATTTT. The rearrangement joins TRBV4-1 to TRBJ1-5, with D unresolved. The CDR3 has 14 residues. V lost 3 bases and J lost 7, with 13 bases in between. Germline CDR1 reads MGHRA; CDR2 reads YSYEKL.

The genes are TRBV6-2 or TRBV6-3 and TRBJ1-1; D gene ambiguous. The CDR3 length is 14 residues. Germline CDR1 reads MNHEY; CDR2 reads SVGEGT. Trimming took off 2 bases at V and 6 bases at J, with 13 bases between the two ends. The DNA for the CDR3 is TGTGCCAGCAGTTACAGCTTCGGGGTGGCTGAAGCTTTCTTT. This encodes CASSYSFGVAEAFF.

This clone was counted between two and nine times. The chain couples TRBV4-1 to TRBJ1-5; TRBD1 agrees at 7 bases. J lost 3 bases, V lost 4 bases, and 9 bases had no gene match. Looked up from germline, CDR1 is MGHRA and CDR2 is YSYEKL. This CDR3 is built from 16 residues. CDR3 sequence (DNA): TGCGCCAGCAGCCGAGGCGGGACAGTACACAATCAGCCCCAGCATTTT. Protein product: CASSRGGTVHNQPQHF.

The chain recombines TRBV2 with TRBJ2-4; D gene ambiguous. V was shortened by 8 bases and J by 9 bases, with 14 bases between the two germline ends. Germline-derived CDR1 and CDR2 are SNHLY and FYNNEI. This CDR3 is built from 12 residues. This CDR3 reads CASSTNSGIQYF. The CDR3 region has the DNA TGTGCCAGCTCCACGAATTCGGGCATTCAGTACTTC.

This sequence joins TRBV30 and TRBJ2-5, with no clear D. V was trimmed by 2 bases and J by 7 bases, leaving 11 bases between them. The CDR3 is 12 amino acids. CDR1 is GTSNPN and CDR2 is SVGIG in the germline V gene (reference sequence). CDR3 amino acids: CAWSPAAWTQYF. In nucleotides, the CDR3 is TGTGCCTGGAGTCCGGCGGCTTGGACCCAGTACTTC.

The V gene is TRBV3-1 (or the pseudogene TRBV3-2), the J gene TRBJ1-2; D not resolved. The germline V gene encodes CDR1 LGHDT and CDR2 YNNKEL (reference sequence). This CDR3 has 16 amino acids. V shed 1 base and J shed 7 bases, with 19 bases lying between them. The CDR3: CASSQVGHAKESGYTF. In DNA, the CDR3 is TGTGCCAGCAGCCAAGTTGGGCACGCGAAAGAGTCTGGCTACACCTTC.

The V gene is TRBV19, the J gene TRBJ2-7; the match to TRBD2 covers 11 bases. J was trimmed by 4 bases and V by 7 bases; bases with no gene match: 6. Germline V gene data show CDR1 as LNHDA and CDR2 as SQIVND (reference sequence). This CDR3 is built from 14 residues. Here the CDR3 reads CASTAGTSGYEQYF. DNA of the CDR3: TGTGCCAGTACCGCCGGGACTAGCGGTTACGAGCAGTACTTC.

This clone occurred a few times. The chain joins TRBV2 to TRBJ2-1, with D possibly being TRBD2 (5 bases). Looked up from germline, CDR1 is SNHLY and CDR2 is FYNNEI. With 7 bases removed from V and 6 bases from J, the gap between germline ends came to 19 bases. This CDR3 contains 15 residues. The CDR3 loop is CASIARGSYGNEQFF. The CDR3 nucleotides are TGTGCCAGCATTGCTCGGGGAAGTTATGGCAATGAGCAGTTCTTC. Drawing the rest from reference TRBV2 and TRBJ2-1, the complete variable domain is EPEVTQTPSHQVTQMGQEVILRCVPISNHLYFYWYRQILGQKVEFLVSFYNNEISEKSEIFDDQFSVERPDGSNFTLKIRSTKLEDSAMYFCASIARGSYGNEQFFGPGTRLTVL.

For this clone: The same CDR3 can be traced to other DNA sequences in this sample. The chain carries TRBV3-1 (or the pseudogene TRBV3-2) and TRBJ1-6; D uncertain. CDR1 is LGHDT, CDR2 YNNKEL, per germline (reference sequence). Between the trimmed V and J ends, which lost 3 bases and 10 bases, there was a span of 13 bases. The CDR3 is 14 residues long. CDR3 sequence: CASSQVGDLSPLHF. The DNA for the CDR3 is TGTGCCAGCAGCCAGGTCGGGGATTTGTCACCCCTCCACTTT.

The chain combines TRBV24-1 with TRBJ1-6; a possible D gene is TRBD1 (6 bases). Trimming cost V 3 bases and J 14 bases, with 19 bases left between them. CDR1 and CDR2 (germline): KGHDR, SFDVKD. The CDR3 consists of 15 residues. This chain's CDR3 is CATSDGGSVLVTLHF. Here the CDR3 DNA reads TGTGCCACCAGTGATGGGGGCTCGGTTTTGGTCACCCTCCACTTT.